These 32 T cell receptor beta chains share one sample of origin, sequenced in a study of beta chain features in type 1 diabetes. The study reverse transcribed the entire isolated RNA, so it sequenced expressed TCRB transcripts. Profiled with immunoSEQ multiplex PCR; TCRdb holds only in-frame clones, not every one. The table shows around 500,000 clones, with over 10% occurring only once. Sample: naive CD4+ T cells from blood. The receptor source for this set is a woman between 18 and 30 years old in good health.

The DNA for the CDR3 is TGTGCCGACCGGCGGGGGGGCACTGAAGCTTTCTTT. This sequence encodes CADRRGGTEAFF. J is TRBJ1-1 and V is TRBV30, with D possibly TRBD1 on 5 matching bases. Germline loops: CDR1 GTSNPN, CDR2 SVGIG (reference sequence). This CDR3 contains 12 residues. V gave up 8 bases and J gave up 4 bases, with 14 bases separating them. Filled out from reference TRBV30 and TRBJ1-1, the complete variable domain reads SQTIHQWPATLVQPVGSPLSLECTVEGTSNPNLYWYRQAAGRGLQLLFYSVGIGQISSEVPQNLSASRPQDRQFILSSKKLLLSDSGFYLCADRRGGTEAFFGQGTRLTVV.

This clone has more than one count but fewer than ten. The V and J genes are TRBV7-3 and TRBJ2-1; 7 positions match TRBD2. Germline CDR1 and CDR2: SGHTA and FQGTGA. V trimming: 1 base; J trimming: 0 bases; junction bases outside the gene matches: 3. CDR3 size: 16 residues. This chain's CDR3 is CASSLSSGGSYNEQFF. The CDR3 DNA sequence: TGTGCCAGCAGCTTAAGCTCGGGGGGCTCCTACAATGAGCAGTTCTTC.

The CDR3 loop reads CASSPGQGKGYTF. The CDR3 coding sequence is TGTGCCAGCAGTCCCGGACAGGGGAAGGGCTACACCTTC. The chain joins TRBV27 to TRBJ1-2; 9 bases align to TRBD1. V shed 5 bases and J 8 bases; nucleotides not matched to a gene: 6. The length of the CDR3 is 13 residues. Germline V gives CDR1 MNHEY, CDR2 SMNVEV (reference sequence).

This clone was detected a few times. The V gene is TRBV29-1, the J gene TRBJ1-1; a weak D match, TRBD1 (5 bases). The V and J ends lost 8 bases and 0 bases respectively, with 10 bases between them. The CDR3 is made up of 12 amino acids. Germline values: CDR1 SQVTM, CDR2 ANQGSEA. CDR3 sequence: CSTRQLNTEAFF. DNA for the CDR3: TGCAGCACCAGACAGCTGAACACTGAAGCTTTCTTT.

This clone appeared a few times. In the same sample, other DNA sequences code for this CDR3. The V call is TRBV20-1, the J call TRBJ2-7; D unresolved. From germline, CDR1 is DFQATT and CDR2 SNEGSKA (reference sequence). CDR3 length: 10 amino acids. The ends were cut back, 6 bases at V and 2 bases at J, with 5 bases in the middle. This chain's CDR3 is CSARTYEQYV. The CDR3 coding sequence is TGCAGTGCGAGGACCTACGAGCAGTACGTC.

The CDR3 sequence is CASSPQGGRYGYTF. The CDR3, as DNA: TGTGCCAGCTCACCACAAGGGGGACGGTATGGCTACACCTTC. The chain has TRBV18 and TRBJ1-2; a possible D gene is TRBD1 (6 bases). This CDR3 has 14 residues. V shed 1 base and J shed 5 bases, with 11 bases lying between them. In germline, CDR1 is KGHSH, CDR2 LQKENI.

This clone was counted between two and nine times. The chain is built from TRBV6-6 and TRBJ2-7; D remains ambiguous. The CDR3 extends over 14 amino acids. Trimming took 0 bases from V and 0 from J, leaving 6 bases between them. CDR1 is MNHNY, CDR2 SVGAGI, per germline (reference sequence). The CDR3 DNA sequence: TGTGCCAGCAGTTACTCGGCAGGCTCCTACGAGCAGTACTTC. The encoded protein is CASSYSAGSYEQYF.

V is TRBV7-2 and J is TRBJ1-1; D perhaps matches TRBD1 (5 bases). Trimming pared 4 bases from V and 0 bases from J, leaving 9 bases between. Germline V gives CDR1 SGHTA, CDR2 FQGNSA. The CDR3 covers 14 residues. CDR3 DNA: TGTGCCAGCAGCTGGGGCTCCCTGAACACTGAAGCTTTCTTT. It codes for CASSWGSLNTEAFF.

This clone was detected many times. This chain uses TRBV7-9 with TRBJ2-3; no reliable D call. The V gene's germline CDR1 is SEHNR and CDR2 FQNEAQ (reference sequence). Trimming shortened V by 2 bases and J by 0 bases, and 9 bases separated the two germline ends. CDR3 length: 15 amino acids. The CDR3 reads CASSLLSASTDTQYF. CDR3 DNA: TGTGCCAGCAGCTTACTCTCGGCTAGCACAGATACGCAGTATTTT.

V usage is TRBV28 and J usage is TRBJ1-2; no clear D. Per germline, CDR1 MDHEN and CDR2 SYDVKM. The germline V and J ends were trimmed by 4 bases and 4 bases, with 7 bases remaining between them. CDR3 length equals 12 residues. For the CDR3, the DNA is TGTGCCAGCAGTTCAGGCAGCTATGGCTACACCTTC. It is translated as CASSSGSYGYTF.

The chain employs TRBV18 and TRBJ2-5; 7 bases line up with TRBD1. This CDR3 has 14 residues. J was trimmed by 5 bases and V by 2 bases; bases with no gene match: 5. From germline, CDR1 is KGHSH and CDR2 LQKENI. Here the CDR3 reads CASSPTGARETQYF. CDR3 coding DNA: TGTGCCAGCTCACCAACAGGGGCGAGGGAGACCCAGTACTTC. Looking up the rest from reference TRBV18 and TRBJ2-5 gives the full variable domain: NAGVMQNPRHLVRRRGQEARLRCSPMKGHSHVYWYRQLPEEGLKFMVYLQKENIIDESGMPKERFSAEFPKEGPSILRIQQVVRGDSAAYFCASSPTGARETQYFGPGTRLLVL.

This clone has only a few counts. The rearrangement joins TRBV29-1 to TRBJ1-1; 7 bases are shared with TRBD1. The CDR3 sequence is 13 residues long. CDR1 SQVTM and CDR2 ANQGSEA come from the germline V gene. J gave up 4 bases and V 6 bases, and 8 bases lay outside the gene matches. This CDR3 reads CSVGGTVGTEAFF. In DNA, the CDR3 is TGCAGCGTCGGGGGGACAGTGGGCACTGAAGCTTTCTTT.

The J gene is TRBJ1-2, the V gene TRBV18; TRBD1 might be the D (5 bases). CDR3 size: 12 residues. The ends were cut back, 4 bases at V and 3 bases at J, with 6 bases in the middle. Germline values: CDR1 KGHSH, CDR2 LQKENI. CDR3 region: CASSRGDYGYTF. The CDR3 bases are TGTGCCAGCTCACGAGGGGACTATGGCTACACCTTC.

The sample holds a few counts of this clone. V usage is TRBV11-2 and J usage is TRBJ2-3; tentatively, D is TRBD1 or TRBD2 (5 bases each). Germline-derived CDR1 and CDR2 are SGHAT and FQNNGV. Deletions cut 2 bases from V and 2 bases from J, with 14 bases between. The CDR3 sequence is 16 residues long. CDR3 bases: TGTGCCAGCAGCTTATTTTTATCGGGGACCACAGATACGCAGTATTTT. Its protein is CASSLFLSGTTDTQYF.

The chain links TRBV19 to TRBJ1-2; D gene unclear. The CDR3 extends over 13 amino acids. Trimming removed 5 bases from V and 1 base from J, with 8 bases in between. The germline gives CDR1 LNHDA, CDR2 SQIVND (reference sequence). CDR3 in amino acids: CASSDGVNYGYTF. The CDR3 nucleotides read TGTGCCAGTAGTGACGGAGTTAACTATGGCTACACCTTC.

This clone occurred a few times. The chain carries TRBV29-1 and TRBJ2-1; tentatively, D is TRBD1 (5 bases). CDR1 SQVTM and CDR2 ANQGSEA come from the germline V gene. This CDR3 contains 15 residues. Trimming left V 7 bases short and J 2 bases short, with 18 bases between. CDR3 sequence reads: CSAKKGRPTYNEQFF. Here the CDR3 DNA reads TGCAGCGCCAAGAAGGGGCGACCTACCTACAATGAGCAGTTCTTC.

This rearrangement joins TRBV7-2 to TRBJ2-7, with TRBD1 matching over 7 bases. This CDR3 has 15 residues. The J segment lost 4 bases and the V segment lost 1 base, leaving 7 bases of the junction unmatched. Germline CDR1 SGHTA, CDR2 FQGNSA. The CDR3 region is CASSLERQGIYEQYF. The CDR3 DNA sequence: TGTGCCAGCAGCTTAGAGAGACAGGGCATATACGAGCAGTACTTC.

This clone was seen just once. This sequence joins TRBV7-3 and TRBJ1-2; D is ambiguous. The germline V gene has CDR1 SGHTA and CDR2 FQGTGA. Trimming pared 2 bases from V and 2 bases from J, leaving 15 bases between. This CDR3 region has 16 residues. The CDR3 DNA follows: TGTGCCAGCAGCTTATTTCGGGCTCCGGAGAACTATGGCTACACCTTC. This sequence encodes CASSLFRAPENYGYTF.

The rearrangement uses TRBV6-5 and TRBJ1-1, with 9 bases that match TRBD1. In germline, CDR1 is MNHEY, CDR2 SVGAGI. The CDR3 has 13 residues. V lost 5 bases to trimming and J lost 12 bases; unmatched junction nucleotides: 10. The chain's CDR3 is CASSRHGQGMSFF. CDR3 nucleotides: TGTGCCAGCAGTCGACATGGACAGGGGATGTCTTTCTTT.

V usage is TRBV29-1 and J usage is TRBJ1-1; D is uncertain. V was shortened by 0 bases and J by 1 base, with 6 bases between the two germline ends. Germline V gives CDR1 SQVTM, CDR2 ANQGSEA. There are 13 residues in the CDR3. The CDR3 region has the DNA TGCAGCGTTGAAGATGGGAGGAACACTGAAGCTTTCTTT. Residues: CSVEDGRNTEAFF.

The genes are TRBV14 and TRBJ1-2; D uncertain. Germline V gives CDR1 SGHDN, CDR2 FVKESK. V was trimmed by 1 base and J by 4 bases, leaving 7 bases between them. This CDR3 spans 13 amino acids. This chain's CDR3 is CASSQGGFYGYTF. The CDR3 coding sequence is TGTGCCAGCAGCCAAGGTGGATTCTATGGCTACACCTTC.

The table lists this clone with a few counts. The chain recombines TRBV28 with TRBJ2-5; 8 positions match TRBD2. From germline, CDR1 is MDHEN and CDR2 SYDVKM. The J segment lost 5 bases and the V segment lost 6 bases, leaving 11 bases of the junction unmatched. This CDR3 contains 15 residues. The CDR3 coding sequence is TGTGCCAGCAGGATCAGCGGGGGACTCCGGGAGACCCAGTACTTC. Residues: CASRISGGLRETQYF. The entire variable domain, with the rest obtained from reference TRBV28 and TRBJ2-5, is as follows: DVKVTQSSRYLVKRTGEKVFLECVQDMDHENMFWYRQDPGLGLRLIYFSYDVKMKEKGDIPEGYSVSREKKERFSLILESASTNQTSMYLCASRISGGLRETQYFGPGTRLLVL.

This chain connects TRBV30 to TRBJ2-1; 10 positions match TRBD2. The germline CDR1 and CDR2 sequences are GTSNPN and SVGIG (reference sequence). The CDR3 has 14 residues. V shed 2 bases, J shed 5 bases, and the junction held 3 bases outside the gene matches. The CDR3 region has the DNA TGTGCCTGGAGTACTAGCGGGATAAACAATGAGCAGTTCTTC. Encoded protein: CAWSTSGINNEQFF. Full variable domain (remainder filled in from reference TRBV30 and TRBJ2-1): SQTIHQWPATLVQPVGSPLSLECTVEGTSNPNLYWYRQAAGRGLQLLFYSVGIGQISSEVPQNLSASRPQDRQFILSSKKLLLSDSGFYLCAWSTSGINNEQFFGPGTRLTVL.

This clone was seen ten or more times. This chain connects TRBV29-1 to TRBJ2-1, with D possibly matching TRBD1 (5 bases). The CDR3 is 13 residues long. V was clipped by 4 bases and J by 1 base, with 8 bases between them. CDR1 SQVTM and CDR2 ANQGSEA come from the germline V gene. The CDR3 here is CSVGAGSYNEQFF. The CDR3 DNA sequence: TGCAGCGTTGGGGCAGGGTCCTACAATGAGCAGTTCTTC.

This clone was counted only a few times. The chain couples TRBV18 to TRBJ2-2, with no clear D. V shed 3 bases and J shed 6 bases, with 5 bases lying between them. The CDR3 runs to 12 residues. Germline V gene data show CDR1 as KGHSH and CDR2 as LQKENI. CDR3 DNA sequence: TGTGCCAGCTCACCGGTGTCCGGGGAGCTGTTTTTT. Residues: CASSPVSGELFF.

V is TRBV11-1 and J is TRBJ1-2, with TRBD1 matching over 10 bases. Germline V gives CDR1 SGHAT, CDR2 FQDESV (reference sequence). Trimming took 5 bases from V and 6 from J; bases not matched to a gene: 6. This CDR3 is 14 amino acids long. The CDR3 loop reads CASSVGTGADGYTF. The CDR3 DNA reads TGTGCCAGCAGCGTTGGGACAGGGGCAGATGGCTACACCTTC.

V gene TRBV5-4 combines with J gene TRBJ1-2; TRBD1 might be the D (6 bases). This CDR3 has 15 amino acids. CDR1 is SGHNT and CDR2 is YYREEE in the germline V gene (reference sequence). Trimming took off 4 bases at V and 2 bases at J, with 15 bases between the two ends. The CDR3 is CASSNYGRGNYGYTF. Here the CDR3 DNA reads TGTGCCAGCAGCAACTATGGCAGGGGCAACTATGGCTACACCTTC.

The chain couples TRBV18 to TRBJ2-7; 7 bases match TRBD2. CDR1 and CDR2 (germline): KGHSH, LQKENI. The CDR3 is 14 amino acids. The V and J ends lost 5 bases and 3 bases, in that order; junction bases with no gene match: 7. The CDR3, as DNA: TGTGCCAGCTCAGTAGCGGGTGGGAACTACGAGCAGTACTTC. This encodes CASSVAGGNYEQYF.

This clone was picked up a small number of times. The rearrangement joins TRBV7-9 to TRBJ2-3, with D unclear. With 4 bases removed from V and 2 bases from J, the gap between germline ends came to 7 bases. CDR3 size: 13 residues. Per germline, CDR1 SEHNR and CDR2 FQNEAQ (reference sequence). The CDR3 sequence is CASSSGYTDTQYF. The DNA for the CDR3 is TGTGCCAGCAGCTCCGGATACACAGATACGCAGTATTTT.

This clone was observed a few times. The chain uses TRBV5-1 and TRBJ2-1; D is unclear. CDR3 length equals 15 residues. Germline V gene lookup returns CDR1 SGHRS and CDR2 YFSETQ. V was cut by 3 bases and J by 3 bases, with 13 bases left in between. The CDR3 loop is CASSSPDGFYNEQFF. The CDR3 DNA is TGCGCCAGCAGCTCGCCGGACGGATTCTACAATGAGCAGTTCTTC. The whole variable domain, filled in from reference TRBV5-1 and TRBJ2-1, reads KAGVTQTPRYLIKTRGQQVTLSCSPISGHRSVSWYQQTPGQGLQFLFEYFSETQRNKGNFPGRFSGRQFSNSRSEMNVSTLELGDSALYLCASSSPDGFYNEQFFGPGTRLTVL.

This clone was picked up many times. Other DNA sequences from this sample encode an identical CDR3 as well. The chain has TRBV4-3 and TRBJ2-6; D gene uncertain. Looked up from germline, CDR1 is LGHNA and CDR2 is YSLEER. This CDR3 comprises 14 residues. V lost 7 bases and J lost 4, with 11 bases in between. The CDR3 DNA follows: TGCGCCAGCACGCCAAGGGCCGGGGCCAACGTCCTGACTTTC. Amino acid sequence: CASTPRAGANVLTF.

In this sample, this clone turned up a few times. The chain is built from TRBV19 and TRBJ1-2; TRBD1 might be the D (6 bases). The CDR3 extends over 12 amino acids. Germline-derived CDR1 and CDR2 are LNHDA and SQIVND (reference sequence). Trimming shortened V by 6 bases and J by 2 bases, and 7 bases separated the two germline ends. The CDR3 is CASRDRNYGYTF. DNA of the CDR3: TGTGCCAGTAGGGACAGAAACTATGGCTACACCTTC.